This TCR beta chain is drawn from a study of PD-1 blockade in classical Hodgkin lymphoma. The study's findings and limits: Relapsed/refractory patients reportedly had the lowest baseline TCR diversity, below newly diagnosed patients, who were below healthy donors.

Of note for this clone: Its specificity is unknown.

The time point is: newly diagnosed, previously untreated cHL patient sample. The study purified CD4+ T cells from thawed PBMCs using magnetic negative selection. Sequencing was performed with immunoSEQ multiplex PCR; in TCRdb, only in-frame clones are kept and a portion is missing. The table lists over 25,000 clones, about 90% of them singletons. CDR1 and CDR2 (germline): SEHNR, FQNEAQ (reference sequence). CDR3 length: 14 amino acids. After removal of 5 bases from V and 9 bases from J, the junction contained 8 bases not matched to a gene. V gene TRBV7-9 combines with J gene TRBJ2-1; 9 positions match TRBD1. The specimen sequenced was CD4+ T cells from blood. This TCR was recovered from a human donor with classical Hodgkin lymphoma. CDR3 DNA sequence: TGTGCCAGCAGCCCCCGGGACAGGGTCAGTGAGCAGTTCTTC. Protein product: CASSPRDRVSEQFF.